This is a list of T cell receptor beta chains from one sample in a study of CXCR3-negative and CXCR3-positive naive CD8 T cells. TCRdb reanalyzed the 5' RACE reads and collapses them to one entry per CDR3 protein, without DNA. Its table records 120,000 or so distinct CDR3 sequences. The specimen sequenced was naive CXCR3+ CD8+ T cells from blood. The source of these receptors is a human donor in good health. Some clones in this sample may be carry-over from other donors' samples. CDR3s include the opening cysteine and the closing phenylalanine or tryptophan. Each record gives: V gene, J gene, CDR3 protein.

>TRBV5-6|TRBJ2-7
CASRLNYEQYF
>TRBV6-5|TRBJ1-1
CASSLDRGLTEAFF
>TRBV29-1|TRBJ2-3
CSVEYTNADTQYF
>TRBV20-1|TRBJ2-7
CSARDPRNREQYF
>TRBV27|TRBJ1-1
CASTLGLGYGEAFF
>TRBV7-3|TRBJ2-1
CASSTGAGDEQFF
>TRBV28|TRBJ2-5
CASSPRTGAYQETQYF
>TRBV4-3|TRBJ2-7
CASSQFSGTGPYEQYF
>TRBV2|TRBJ2-1
CASSVLADSYNEQFF
>TRBV6-5|TRBJ2-3
CASRGGGADTQYF
>TRBV5-4|TRBJ2-7
CASSVRGPSGYEEYF
>TRBV6-5|TRBJ2-7
CASSYSYRAGEQYF
>TRBV28|TRBJ2-3
CASNAGTQGVFADTQYF
>TRBV24-1|TRBJ2-1
CATSGESSSYNEQFF
>TRBV27|TRBJ1-2
CASSLVGQSNYGCTF
>TRBV6-5|TRBJ2-7
CASQVGTGLSYEQYF
>TRBV28|TRBJ2-1
CASSGLAGGSYNEQFF
>TRBV12-3/TRBV12-4|TRBJ1-5
CASSSLGTLDQPQHF
>TRBV4-2|TRBJ2-1
CASSLHGQGEGYEQFF
>TRBV28|TRBJ2-7
CASREGGAYEQYF
>TRBV7-9|TRBJ1-1
CASSLAGETEAFF
>TRBV5-1|TRBJ1-1
CASSLDLGTPVSTEAFF
>TRBV27|TRBJ2-7
CASSLAGGWVEQYF
>TRBV5-1|TRBJ2-5
CASSTDPEETQYF
>TRBV12-3/TRBV12-4|TRBJ2-1
CASSYGPSRGKRGGPYNEQFF
>TRBV12-2|TRBJ1-6
CASRLERNQDNSPLHF
>TRBV29-1|TRBJ2-7
CSVETGGSYEQYF
>TRBV20-1|TRBJ2-7
CSARGRTGGYEQYF
>TRBV10-2|TRBJ2-7
CASSYTGAYEQYF
>TRBV18|TRBJ1-1
CASSPRVNTEAFF
>TRBV24-1|TRBJ2-3
CATSAGQDLTDTQYF
>TRBV7-3|TRBJ2-1
CARVSHSLSYNEQFF
>TRBV12-3/TRBV12-4|TRBJ2-3
CASSFGETDTQYF
>TRBV7-3|TRBJ2-5
CASSSDGGALKETQYF
>TRBV5-6|TRBJ1-2
CASSSGTGSHGYTF
>TRBV28|TRBJ2-1
CASRLAGGSYNEQFF
>TRBV4-3|TRBJ1-1
CASSQDNSGSTEAFF
>TRBV7-6|TRBJ2-3
CASSSGLAGDTQYF
>TRBV28|TRBJ2-7
CASSSHGYEQYF
>TRBV24-1|TRBJ2-2
CATSGLDTTGELFF
>TRBV29-1|TRBJ1-2
CSVETGQGDNYGYTF
>TRBV4-3|TRBJ2-2
CASSQEGKGDTGELFF
>TRBV19|TRBJ1-1
CASAAGTTEAFF
>TRBV29-1|TRBJ2-7
CSVSPGAAYEQYF
>TRBV7-9|TRBJ2-4
CASSYPRQPDPGQLSSNIQYF
>TRBV29-1|TRBJ1-1
CSSSKGAEAFF
>TRBV28|TRBJ1-1
CASSPFGGGEITEAFF
>TRBV5-5|TRBJ2-1
CASSLVPAAPYNEQFF
>TRBV2|TRBJ2-7
CASRPVWDSYEQYF
>TRBV2|TRBJ1-5
CASSESNQPQHF
>TRBV4-3|TRBJ2-5
CASSQVGDERETQYF
>TRBV7-9|TRBJ1-1
CASSLAGPGGDTEAFF
>TRBV9|TRBJ2-1
CASSVDDGSNEQFF
>TRBV7-9|TRBJ2-1
CASSLGAFEQFF
>TRBV7-9|TRBJ1-1
CASSLGRPGGRTEAFF
>TRBV29-1|TRBJ1-2
CSVLRPTGGYTF
>TRBV14|TRBJ2-2
CASSQRDLNTGELFF